Listed here are 29 T cell receptor beta chains from one sample, sequenced in a study of blood T cell repertoires in COVID-19. The protocol was immunoSEQ multiplex PCR, while the TCRdb copy is restricted to in-frame clones and leaves out a portion. The sample lists over 120,000 clones, 80% to 90% occurring once. Material for sequencing was peripheral blood. The receptors were sampled from a man aged 60 to 69 with active or convalescent COVID-19.

The chain combines TRBV6-5 with TRBJ2-7, with 9 bases matching TRBD1. This CDR3 region has 14 residues. The trim removed 7 bases at V and 7 bases at J, leaving 11 bases unmatched. Germline V gene sequence: CDR1 MNHEY, CDR2 SVGAGI. The CDR3 is CASIKQGAQGEQYF. As DNA, the CDR3 is TGTGCCAGCATCAAACAGGGGGCACAAGGGGAGCAGTACTTC.

The CDR3, as DNA: TGCGCCAGCAGCCAGGGGTATAGCGGGATCACAGATACGCAGTATTTT. Translated: CASSQGYSGITDTQYF. The chain is built from TRBV4-1 and TRBJ2-3; 8 bases match TRBD2. J gave up 2 bases and V 3 bases, and 7 bases lay outside the gene matches. Germline CDR1 MGHRA, CDR2 YSYEKL. This CDR3 is built from 16 residues.

The chain combines TRBV30 with TRBJ1-1; D remains unclear. Per germline, CDR1 GTSNPN and CDR2 SVGIG (reference sequence). CDR3 size: 13 residues. Trimming stripped 0 bases from V and 5 bases from J, with 10 bases between. CDR3 region: CAWSVLTRTEAFF. In nucleotides, the CDR3 is TGTGCCTGGAGTGTACTTACGAGAACTGAAGCTTTCTTT.

The rearrangement joins TRBV7-3 to TRBJ2-2, with 9 bases that match TRBD2. Germline CDR1 and CDR2: SGHTA and FQGTGA. V gave up 2 bases and J gave up 5 bases; unmatched junction bases: 3. This CDR3 contains 15 residues. DNA of the CDR3: TGTGCCAGCAGCTTATACGCGGGAGGGACCGGGGAGCTGTTTTTT. It specifies CASSLYAGGTGELFF.

This CDR3 is CASSWAGTSGGEPLYF. DNA for the CDR3: TGTGCCAGCAGTTGGGCGGGGACTAGCGGGGGAGAGCCTCTGTACTTC. The V and J genes are TRBV2 and TRBJ2-4; 14 nucleotides align to TRBD2. Trimming took 5 bases from V and 15 from J; bases not matched to a gene: 15. Per germline, CDR1 SNHLY and CDR2 FYNNEI. The CDR3 covers 16 residues.

The chain carries TRBV28 and TRBJ1-6; a possible D gene is TRBD1 (6 bases). The CDR3 contains 18 residues. Looked up from germline, CDR1 is MDHEN and CDR2 is SYDVKM. Trimming pared 3 bases from V and 4 bases from J, leaving 19 bases between. CDR3 in DNA: TGTGCCAGCAGTTTCAGGGCCCAGGGGCCCTCATATAATTCACCCCTCCACTTT. Its translation is CASSFRAQGPSYNSPLHF.

V gene TRBV30 combines with J gene TRBJ2-1; D gene unclear. Germline-derived CDR1 and CDR2 are GTSNPN and SVGIG (reference sequence). The CDR3 sequence is 14 residues long. Trimming shortened V by 0 bases and J by 7 bases, and 13 bases separated the two germline ends. CDR3 coding DNA: TGTGCCTGGAGTGTAAACTCCCCCGGGAATGAGCAGTTCTTC. Translation: CAWSVNSPGNEQFF.

This chain links TRBV23-1 with TRBJ2-2; tentative D call: TRBD2 (6 bases). TRBV23-1 is filed as an ORF, its function uncertain. This CDR3 has 17 residues. The ends were cut back, 2 bases at V and 3 bases at J, with 16 bases in the middle. For the CDR3, the DNA is TGCGCCAGCAGTCAAGTTTATCGAGGGGAGGACACCGGGGAGCTGTTTTTT. Its translation: CASSQVYRGEDTGELFF.

V gene TRBV9 combines with J gene TRBJ1-2; 11 positions agree with TRBD1. CDR1 and CDR2 from the germline V gene are SGDLS and YYNGEE. Unmatched junction bases numbered 6, after V lost 3 bases and J lost 8 bases. This CDR3 contains 14 residues. This CDR3 is CASSAFGQGAGYTF. The DNA of the CDR3 is TGTGCCAGCAGCGCATTCGGACAGGGGGCGGGCTACACCTTC.

With regard to this clone: This same CDR3 is encoded by further DNA sequences in the sample. This CDR3 reads CASSVTTSGEAPRELFF. The CDR3 bases are TGTGCCAGCAGCGTTACGACTAGCGGGGAAGCACCCCGGGAGCTGTTTTTT. V usage is TRBV7-6 and J usage is TRBJ2-2; 11 bases line up with TRBD2. Germline CDR1 and CDR2: SGHVS and FNYEAQ. V lost 5 bases, J lost 9 bases, and 14 bases stayed unmatched. The length of the CDR3 is 17 residues.

The V and J genes are TRBV7-2 and TRBJ2-7, with 7 bases aligning to TRBD1. CDR1 and CDR2 from the germline V gene are SGHTA and FQGNSA. The trim removed 4 bases at V and 7 bases at J, leaving 4 bases unmatched. CDR3 length equals 12 residues. The CDR3: CASSYLTGEQYF. The CDR3 DNA is TGTGCCAGCAGCTATTTGACAGGGGAGCAGTACTTC.

The chain joins TRBV30 to TRBJ2-7; D is uncertain. The V end was cut by 3 bases, the J end by 3 bases, with 6 bases between. CDR1 and CDR2 (germline): GTSNPN, SVGIG (reference sequence). This CDR3 comprises 11 residues. CDR3 sequence: CAWRNSYEQYF. The DNA for the CDR3 is TGTGCCTGGAGGAACAGCTACGAGCAGTACTTC. The full variable domain, with the rest looked up from reference TRBV30 and TRBJ2-7, is SQTIHQWPATLVQPVGSPLSLECTVEGTSNPNLYWYRQAAGRGLQLLFYSVGIGQISSEVPQNLSASRPQDRQFILSSKKLLLSDSGFYLCAWRNSYEQYFGPGTRLTVT.

J is TRBJ2-2 and V is TRBV7-8; 8 positions agree with TRBD1. CDR3 length: 15 amino acids. Germline V gives CDR1 SGHVS, CDR2 FQNEAQ. Unmatched junction bases numbered 4, after V lost 3 bases and J lost 4 bases. CDR3 nucleotide sequence: TGTGCCAGCAGCTTCAGGGGGCGCGGCACCGGGGAGCTGTTTTTT. It specifies CASSFRGRGTGELFF.

The chain joins TRBV9 to TRBJ1-2; the D is unclear. The length of the CDR3 is 16 residues. Germline V CDR1 and CDR2: SGDLS, YYNGEE. The V gene lost 3 bases and the J gene lost 5 bases, with 20 bases spanning the gap. The CDR3 loop is CASSAEGANWGYGYTF. DNA for the CDR3: TGTGCCAGCAGCGCCGAGGGCGCAAACTGGGGATATGGCTACACCTTC.

To note about this clone: A read error may produce the germline difference seen at one junction end. The rearrangement joins TRBV28 to TRBJ2-6, with 11 bases aligning to TRBD1. The germline V gene encodes CDR1 MDHEN and CDR2 SYDVKM. The CDR3 covers 20 residues. CDR3 protein: CASSLSQRTGGGYGTNVLTF. The CDR3, as DNA: TGTGCCAGCAGTTTATCACAGAGGACAGGGGGCGGATATGGGACCAACGTCCTGACTTTC.

This sequence joins TRBV5-5 and TRBJ1-2; weak D call: TRBD1 (6 bases). CDR1 and CDR2 (germline): SGHKS, YYEKEE (reference sequence). Trimming stripped 0 bases from V and 3 bases from J, with 12 bases between. The CDR3 has 15 residues. CDR3 residues: CASSLAEGEHYGYTF. The DNA of the CDR3 is TGTGCCAGCAGCTTGGCAGAGGGGGAGCACTATGGCTACACCTTC.

The chain uses TRBV11-1 and TRBJ2-5; D remains unclear. Germline CDR1 SGHAT, CDR2 FQDESV (reference sequence). Trimming pared 6 bases from V and 0 bases from J, leaving 8 bases between. The CDR3 extends over 13 amino acids. CDR3 amino acids: CASSSQNQETQYF. The CDR3 nucleotides read TGTGCCAGCAGTTCACAAAACCAAGAGACCCAGTACTTC. Looking up the rest from reference TRBV11-1 and TRBJ2-5 gives the full variable domain: EAEVAQSPRYKITEKSQAVAFWCDPISGHATLYWYRQILGQGPELLVQFQDESVVDDSQLPKDRFSAERLKGVDSTLKIQPAELGDSAMYLCASSSQNQETQYFGPGTRLLVL.

This chain links TRBV6-2 or TRBV6-3 with TRBJ2-3; TRBD1 is a possible D gene (5 bases). V gave up 6 bases and J gave up 0 bases, with 16 bases separating them. Germline assignment: CDR1 MNHEY and CDR2 SVGEGT. The CDR3 runs 16 residues. CDR3 sequence: CASSSSRRASTDTQYF. CDR3 bases: TGTGCCAGCAGCTCCTCCCGCAGGGCTAGCACAGATACGCAGTATTTT.

This clone was seen a few times. The chain recombines TRBV11-2 with TRBJ2-7; 7 bases are a match to TRBD1. J gave up 4 bases and V 1 base, and 4 bases lay outside the gene matches. There are 14 residues in the CDR3. The germline CDR1 and CDR2 sequences are SGHAT and FQNNGV. The CDR3 DNA sequence: TGTGCCAGCAGCTTAGGAGGGGGCTGGTACGAGCAGTACTTC. The encoded protein is CASSLGGGWYEQYF.

The chain is built from TRBV19 and TRBJ1-1; possible D gene TRBD1, 6 bases. The CDR3 totals 12 residues. Per germline, CDR1 LNHDA and CDR2 SQIVND (reference sequence). Trimming took 6 bases from V and 6 from J, leaving 11 bases between them. The CDR3 reads CASRGGAAEAFF. The CDR3 nucleotides are TGTGCCAGTAGAGGGGGGGCGGCTGAAGCTTTCTTT.

The chain couples TRBV30 to TRBJ1-1; the match to TRBD1 covers 9 bases. There are 13 residues in the CDR3. The junction had 5 bases not matched to a gene; V was cut back by 3 bases and J by 6 bases. CDR1 and CDR2 (germline): GTSNPN, SVGIG (reference sequence). The CDR3 sequence: CAWRGQGRAEAFF. The CDR3, as DNA: TGTGCCTGGAGAGGACAGGGGAGGGCTGAAGCTTTCTTT.

The chain employs TRBV19 and TRBJ1-1, with a possible D match to TRBD1 (6 bases). Trimming took off 5 bases at V and 1 base at J, with 17 bases between the two ends. In germline, CDR1 is LNHDA, CDR2 SQIVND (reference sequence). This CDR3 comprises 16 residues. CDR3 in DNA: TGTGCCAGTAGTGCGCTCCGCACAGGGAGGAACACTGAAGCTTTCTTT. This sequence encodes CASSALRTGRNTEAFF.

This chain links TRBV28 with TRBJ1-2; 7 nucleotides line up with TRBD1. CDR1 and CDR2 (germline): MDHEN, SYDVKM. V shed 2 bases, J shed 8 bases, and the junction held 5 bases outside the gene matches. The length of the CDR3 is 13 residues. CDR3 bases: TGTGCCAGCAGTTTAGGTACAGGGGAGGGCTACACCTTC. Translating gives CASSLGTGEGYTF.

The rearrangement joins TRBV28 to TRBJ2-2; D perhaps matches TRBD1 (6 bases). Per the germline V gene, CDR1 is MDHEN and CDR2 is SYDVKM. This CDR3 spans 15 amino acids. The ends were cut back, 3 bases at V and 2 bases at J, with 10 bases in the middle. The chain's CDR3 is CASSFPQGNTGELFF. CDR3 DNA: TGTGCCAGCAGTTTTCCACAGGGAAACACCGGGGAGCTGTTTTTT.

This clone has a single count. The J gene is TRBJ2-5, the V gene TRBV11-2; tentative D call: TRBD1 (5 bases). CDR3 length equals 16 residues. The germline V gene encodes CDR1 SGHAT and CDR2 FQNNGV. V lost 5 bases, J lost 3 bases, and 19 bases lay in between. CDR3 nucleotide sequence: TGTGCCAGCAGCCCTAGTTCCCAGGGTTACGAAGAGACCCAGTACTTC. This sequence encodes CASSPSSQGYEETQYF.

This clone was found a few times. The same CDR3 can be traced to other DNA sequences in this sample. The CDR3 DNA is TGTGCCAGCAGCGTAGTCAGCGGTTACCAAGAGACCCAGTACTTC. This gives the protein CASSVVSGYQETQYF. The chain carries TRBV9 and TRBJ2-5; D might be TRBD2 (5 bases). CDR3 length: 15 amino acids. V lost 0 bases, J lost 0 bases, and 9 bases lay in between. Per the germline V gene, CDR1 is SGDLS and CDR2 is YYNGEE. Based on the CDR3 plus reference TRBV9 and TRBJ2-5, the full variable domain is DSGVTQTPKHLITATGQRVTLRCSPRSGDLSVYWYQQSLDQGLQFLIQYYNGEERAKGNILERFSAQQFPDLHSELNLSSLELGDSALYFCASSVVSGYQETQYFGPGTRLLVL.

The CDR3: CASSELQGGERSKYNEQFF. The CDR3 bases are TGTGCCAGCAGTGAGTTACAGGGGGGGGAGCGTTCGAAGTACAATGAGCAGTTCTTC. The J gene is TRBJ2-1, the V gene TRBV6-1, with TRBD1 as a possible D gene (8 bases). V was trimmed by 3 bases and J by 4 bases, leaving 25 bases between them. The CDR3 contains 19 residues. In germline, CDR1 is MNHNS, CDR2 SASEGT.

This clone was seen just once. V and J are TRBV5-1 and TRBJ1-4; 7 bases align to TRBD1. Germline CDR1 SGHRS, CDR2 YFSETQ. The ends lost 3 bases at V and 3 bases at J; junction bases unmatched: 2. The CDR3 runs to 14 residues. The CDR3 DNA reads TGCGCCAGCAGCTCGACAGGGCCTAATGAAAAACTGTTTTTT. Translation gives CASSSTGPNEKLFF.

This chain connects TRBV11-2 to TRBJ2-7, with 7 positions matching TRBD1. The V gene's germline CDR1 is SGHAT and CDR2 FQNNGV. The CDR3 consists of 15 residues. The J segment lost 2 bases and the V segment lost 5 bases, leaving 9 bases of the junction unmatched. The CDR3 is CASSTPRGLPYEQYF. Here the CDR3 DNA reads TGTGCCAGCAGCACCCCAAGGGGGCTGCCCTACGAGCAGTACTTC.